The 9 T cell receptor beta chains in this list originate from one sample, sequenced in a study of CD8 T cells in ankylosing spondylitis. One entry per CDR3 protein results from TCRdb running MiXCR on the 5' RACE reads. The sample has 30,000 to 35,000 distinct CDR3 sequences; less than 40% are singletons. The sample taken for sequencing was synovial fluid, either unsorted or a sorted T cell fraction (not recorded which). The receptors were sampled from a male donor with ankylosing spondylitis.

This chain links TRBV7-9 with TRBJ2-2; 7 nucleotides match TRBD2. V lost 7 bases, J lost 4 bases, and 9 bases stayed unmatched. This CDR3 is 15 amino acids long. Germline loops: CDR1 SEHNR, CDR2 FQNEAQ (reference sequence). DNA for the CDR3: TGTGCCAGCACCGTTGGCGGGAGTGGCACCGGGGAGCTGTTTTTT. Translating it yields CASTVGGSGTGELFF.

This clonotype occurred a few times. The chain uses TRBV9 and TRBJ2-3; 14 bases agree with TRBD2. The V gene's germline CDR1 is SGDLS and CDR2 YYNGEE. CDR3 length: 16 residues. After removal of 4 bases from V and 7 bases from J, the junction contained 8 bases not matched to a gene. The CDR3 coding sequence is TGTGCCAGCAGCCTCCGGACTAGCGGGAGGTGGAATACGCAGTATTTT. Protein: CASSLRTSGRWNTQYF.

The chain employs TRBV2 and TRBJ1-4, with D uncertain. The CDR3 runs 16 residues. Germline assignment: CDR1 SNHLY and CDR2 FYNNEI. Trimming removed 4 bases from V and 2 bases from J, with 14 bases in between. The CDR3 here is CASSGRSLGTNEKLFF. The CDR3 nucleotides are TGTGCCAGCAGTGGGCGGTCCTTAGGCACTAATGAAAAACTGTTTTTT.

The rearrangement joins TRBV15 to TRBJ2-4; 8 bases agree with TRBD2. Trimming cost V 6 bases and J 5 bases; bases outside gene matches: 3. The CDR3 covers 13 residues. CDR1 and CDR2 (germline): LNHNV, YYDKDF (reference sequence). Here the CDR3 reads CATRLRGENIQYF. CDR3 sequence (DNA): TGTGCCACCAGGTTGCGGGGGGAAAACATTCAGTACTTC.

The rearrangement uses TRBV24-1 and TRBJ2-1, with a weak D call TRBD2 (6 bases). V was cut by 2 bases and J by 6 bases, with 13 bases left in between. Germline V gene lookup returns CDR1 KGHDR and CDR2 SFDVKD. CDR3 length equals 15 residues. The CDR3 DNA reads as TGTGCCACCAGTGATTGGGATCTAGCGACCAATGAGCAGTTCTTC. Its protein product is CATSDWDLATNEQFF.

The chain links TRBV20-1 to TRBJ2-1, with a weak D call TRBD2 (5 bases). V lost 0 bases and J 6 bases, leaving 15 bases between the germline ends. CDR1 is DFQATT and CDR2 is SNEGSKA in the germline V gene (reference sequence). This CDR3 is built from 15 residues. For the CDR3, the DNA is TGCAGTGCTAGAGATCTCGCTAGCTCGGTCAATGAGCAGTTCTTC. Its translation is CSARDLASSVNEQFF.

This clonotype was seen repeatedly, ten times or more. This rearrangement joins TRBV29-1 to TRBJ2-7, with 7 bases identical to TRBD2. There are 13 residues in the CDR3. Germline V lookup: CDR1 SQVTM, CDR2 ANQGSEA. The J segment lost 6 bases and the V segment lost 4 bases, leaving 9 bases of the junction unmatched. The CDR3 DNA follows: TGCAGCGTTGCCGCGGGAGAAGACTCCGAGCAGTACTTC. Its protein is CSVAAGEDSEQYF.

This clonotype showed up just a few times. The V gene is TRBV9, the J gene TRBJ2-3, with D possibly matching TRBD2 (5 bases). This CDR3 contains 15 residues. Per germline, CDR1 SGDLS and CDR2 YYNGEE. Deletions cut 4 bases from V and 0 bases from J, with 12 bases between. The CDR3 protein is CASSPGWFSTDTQYF. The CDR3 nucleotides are TGTGCCAGCAGCCCGGGATGGTTTAGCACAGATACGCAGTATTTT.

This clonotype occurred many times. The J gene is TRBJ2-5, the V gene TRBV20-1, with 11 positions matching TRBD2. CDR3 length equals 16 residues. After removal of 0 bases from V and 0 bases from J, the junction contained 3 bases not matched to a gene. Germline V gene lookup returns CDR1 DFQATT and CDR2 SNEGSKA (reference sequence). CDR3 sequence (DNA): TGCAGTGCTAGAGACCAACTAGCGGGAGACCAAGAGACCCAGTACTTC. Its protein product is CSARDQLAGDQETQYF.